The 27 T cell receptor beta chains below all came from one sample that was sequenced in a study of response to subunit inactivated influenza vaccine. TCRdb reanalysed the RT-PCR reads using MiXCR and keeps one entry per CDR3 protein. The sample lists under 800,000 distinct CDR3 sequences; 14% were seen once. The starting material was PBMCs from blood, obtained 14 to 15 days before vaccination. These receptors were taken from a man aged 45-65 years who received an inactivated influenza vaccine.

This clonotype was detected only a few times. This chain joins TRBV12-3 or TRBV12-4 and TRBJ1-5; D perhaps matches TRBD1 (6 bases). The CDR3 runs to 13 residues. V was pared by 3 bases and J by 6 bases, with 9 bases between. As DNA, the CDR3 is TGTGCCAGCAGTTTTTCAGGGGTTCAGCCCCAGCATTTT. Its translation: CASSFSGVQPQHF.

The chain uses TRBV9 and TRBJ2-6; D not resolved. The CDR3 spans 15 residues. Germline assignment: CDR1 SGDLS and CDR2 YYNGEE. The V end was cut by 0 bases, the J end by 3 bases, with 7 bases between. This CDR3 reads CASSVGFFGANVLTF. In DNA, the CDR3 is TGTGCCAGCAGCGTAGGGTTTTTTGGGGCCAACGTCCTGACTTTC.

This clonotype was detected ten times or more. The chain links TRBV27 to TRBJ2-3; D not certain. Trimming pared 2 bases from V and 7 bases from J, leaving 13 bases between. The CDR3 contains 14 residues. Germline CDR1 is MNHEY and CDR2 is SMNVEV (reference sequence). CDR3 residues: CASSLEPLTNTQYF. The CDR3 nucleotides are TGTGCCAGCAGTTTAGAGCCCCTTACGAATACGCAGTATTTT.

At least ten counts were recorded for this clonotype. J is TRBJ2-5 and V is TRBV24-1; 8 bases align to TRBD1. This CDR3 is built from 16 residues. Trimming removed 2 bases from V and 0 bases from J; junction bases left unmatched: 4. Germline CDR1 KGHDR, CDR2 SFDVKD. The CDR3 is CATSDSGTGDQETQYF. DNA of the CDR3: TGTGCCACCAGTGATTCCGGGACAGGAGACCAAGAGACCCAGTACTTC.

This clonotype was seen ten or more times. This sequence joins TRBV5-1 and TRBJ1-1, with unresolved D. CDR3 length: 15 residues. Trimming took off 4 bases at V and 1 base at J, with 14 bases between the two ends. Germline V gene sequence: CDR1 SGHRS, CDR2 YFSETQ. The CDR3 spells CASSPGVQKNTEAFF. As DNA, the CDR3 is TGCGCCAGCAGCCCTGGGGTCCAGAAGAACACTGAAGCTTTCTTT.

The rearrangement joins TRBV2 to TRBJ1-1; D gene uncertain. Germline V gene data show CDR1 as SNHLY and CDR2 as FYNNEI. This CDR3 has 13 amino acids. V shed 7 bases and J shed 5 bases, with 14 bases lying between them. CDR3 bases: TGTGCCAGCAACCGGCCCCCGAAGACTGAAGCTTTCTTT. It is translated as CASNRPPKTEAFF.

J is TRBJ2-1 and V is TRBV12-3 or TRBV12-4; 10 nucleotides match TRBD2. V shed 4 bases and J 4 bases; nucleotides not matched to a gene: 10. This CDR3 spans 17 amino acids. The CDR3 sequence: CASSSPSAGGPYNEQFF. The CDR3 DNA sequence: TGTGCCAGCAGTTCTCCTTCAGCGGGGGGGCCGTACAATGAGCAGTTCTTC.

This clonotype was seen a handful of times. The rearrangement joins TRBV7-9 to TRBJ1-6; the match to TRBD1 covers 7 bases. The length of the CDR3 is 14 residues. V was pared by 2 bases and J by 10 bases, with 5 bases of the junction left unmatched. CDR1 and CDR2 (germline): SEHNR, FQNEAQ (reference sequence). In DNA, the CDR3 is TGTGCCAGCAGCTTAAGACAGGGACCCTCACCCCTCCACTTT. Translation: CASSLRQGPSPLHF.

There are a few counts of this clonotype. The V gene is TRBV6-6, the J gene TRBJ2-4; D remains unclear. Germline assignment: CDR1 MNHNY and CDR2 SVGAGI (reference sequence). Trimming shortened V by 2 bases and J by 6 bases, and 20 bases separated the two germline ends. The length of the CDR3 is 17 residues. This chain's CDR3 is CASSYTDRGQWRNIQYF. In nucleotides, the CDR3 is TGTGCCAGCAGTTACACCGACCGTGGGCAGTGGAGAAACATTCAGTACTTC.

This chain links TRBV5-1 with TRBJ2-7; TRBD1 aligns across 9 bases. This CDR3 spans 15 amino acids. The junction had 8 bases not matched to a gene; V was cut back by 4 bases and J by 3 bases. In germline, CDR1 is SGHRS, CDR2 YFSETQ. The CDR3 is CASSKSPGQGYEQYF. The CDR3 nucleotides read TGCGCCAGCAGCAAAAGTCCGGGACAGGGCTACGAGCAGTACTTC.

This CDR3 reads CASSQVVTGPYEKLFF. The CDR3 coding sequence is TGTGCCAGCAGCCAAGTTGTGACAGGGCCCTATGAAAAACTGTTTTTT. The rearrangement uses TRBV4-2 and TRBJ1-4; 7 nucleotides line up with TRBD1. Germline V lookup: CDR1 LGHNA, CDR2 YNFKEQ. V gave up 1 base and J gave up 6 bases; unmatched junction bases: 8. The CDR3 sequence is 16 residues long.

This chain links TRBV2 with TRBJ2-1, with 7 nucleotides matching TRBD1. The CDR3 consists of 17 residues. Germline values: CDR1 SNHLY, CDR2 FYNNEI. CDR3 nucleotide sequence: TGTACCTTCTGCCCCTCTCCGGGGAGACAGGGTTACAATGAGCAGTTCTTC. It translates to CTFCPSPGRQGYNEQFF.

This sequence joins TRBV6-2 or TRBV6-3 and TRBJ2-7, with a weak D call TRBD2 (6 bases). The CDR3 is 15 amino acids. Trimming removed 6 bases from V and 1 base from J, with 16 bases in between. Germline V CDR1 and CDR2: MNHEY, SVGEGT. The CDR3 coding sequence is TGTGCCAGCAGCCCCTTAGGAGGGTTTTCCTACGAGCAGTACTTC. It encodes CASSPLGGFSYEQYF.

V usage is TRBV5-5 and J usage is TRBJ1-2; 7 nucleotides match TRBD1. Germline CDR1 is SGHKS and CDR2 is YYEKEE (reference sequence). The trim removed 4 bases at V and 4 bases at J, leaving 7 bases unmatched. This CDR3 has 14 residues. CDR3 coding DNA: TGTGCCAGCAGCCTCGCGGGACAGACCTATGGCTACACCTTC. Protein product: CASSLAGQTYGYTF.

The chain is built from TRBV12-3 or TRBV12-4 and TRBJ1-5; D unclear. Trimming pared 5 bases from V and 3 bases from J, leaving 14 bases between. The CDR3 is made up of 15 amino acids. This chain's CDR3 is CASSPFRRANQPQHF. The CDR3 DNA reads TGTGCCAGCAGTCCCTTTCGTCGGGCCAATCAGCCCCAGCATTTT.

The chain employs TRBV4-3 and TRBJ2-7; no clear D gene. The germline V gene encodes CDR1 LGHNA and CDR2 YSLEER. Trimming stripped 0 bases from V and 0 bases from J, with 9 bases between. This CDR3 contains 15 residues. Here the CDR3 DNA reads TGCGCCAGCAGCCAAGAATACAGCAGCTCCTACGAGCAGTACTTC. Encoded protein: CASSQEYSSSYEQYF.

The V call is TRBV5-6, the J call TRBJ2-5; D gene ambiguous. Per the germline V gene, CDR1 is SGHDT and CDR2 is YYEEEE. The ends were cut back, 1 base at V and 5 bases at J, with 12 bases in the middle. This CDR3 comprises 14 residues. The CDR3 loop reads CASSLWLGGETQYF. DNA of the CDR3: TGTGCCAGCAGCTTGTGGCTGGGTGGGGAGACCCAGTACTTC.

The CDR3 sequence: CATSQGGDRKNIQYF. CDR3 in DNA: TGTGCCACCAGCCAAGGGGGGGACAGAAAAAACATTCAGTACTTC. The rearrangement joins TRBV15 to TRBJ2-4; tentatively, D is TRBD1 or TRBD2 (7 bases each). Trimming took off 5 bases at V and 4 bases at J, with 15 bases between the two ends. The CDR3 spans 15 residues. Germline loops: CDR1 LNHNV, CDR2 YYDKDF (reference sequence).

This clonotype turned up a few times. The V gene is TRBV3-1, the J gene TRBJ1-5; D gene unclear. With 1 base removed from V and 7 bases from J, the gap between germline ends came to 11 bases. The germline CDR1 and CDR2 sequences are LGHDT and YNNKEL (reference sequence). The CDR3 spans 14 residues. The CDR3 nucleotides read TGTGCCAGCAGCCAAGGAGTAGGAAACCAGCCCCAGCATTTT. It specifies CASSQGVGNQPQHF.

This clonotype appeared a few times. V and J are TRBV6-4 and TRBJ1-1; perhaps TRBD1 as D (6 bases). V was shortened by 5 bases and J by 1 base, with 8 bases between the two germline ends. The CDR3 has 13 amino acids. The germline CDR1 and CDR2 sequences are MRHNA and SNTAGT. CDR3 region: CASSYRANTEAFF. CDR3 DNA sequence: TGTGCCAGCAGTTACAGGGCGAACACTGAAGCTTTCTTT.

This clonotype was picked up a small number of times. The chain carries TRBV5-1 and TRBJ2-7, with D tentatively TRBD2 (5 bases). The V end was cut by 0 bases, the J end by 6 bases, with 13 bases between. This CDR3 contains 14 residues. Germline V CDR1 and CDR2: SGHRS, YFSETQ. DNA of the CDR3: TGCGCCAGCAGCTTGGAAGATGGCGGAGGCGAGCAGTACTTC. Its protein product is CASSLEDGGGEQYF.

This clonotype was detected a few times. The chain is built from TRBV7-9 and TRBJ2-7; a weak D match, TRBD2 (6 bases). Germline assignment: CDR1 SEHNR and CDR2 FQNEAQ (reference sequence). Trimming removed 1 base at V and 6 bases at J, with 13 bases between. CDR3 length: 14 residues. Here the CDR3 reads CASSLEGGLSEQYF. The CDR3 nucleotides are TGTGCCAGCAGCTTAGAAGGAGGGTTAAGCGAGCAGTACTTC.

This clonotype was recorded a few times. The chain uses TRBV6-2 or TRBV6-3 and TRBJ1-1; perhaps TRBD1 as D (5 bases). Germline CDR1 MNHEY, CDR2 SVGEGT. The V gene lost 4 bases and the J gene lost 6 bases, with 12 bases spanning the gap. The CDR3 runs to 13 residues. DNA for the CDR3: TGTGCCAGCAGTTGGACACCACCCGCTGAAGCTTTCTTT. Its translation is CASSWTPPAEAFF.

This clonotype was counted a few times. The chain combines TRBV6-2 or TRBV6-3 with TRBJ2-7; 9 bases are a match to TRBD2. CDR3 length: 15 residues. Germline V gene data show CDR1 as MNHEY and CDR2 as SVGEGT. With V trimmed by 6 bases and J by 2 bases, 8 bases remained unmatched. The CDR3 region is CASRPSGAIPYEQYF. CDR3 coding DNA: TGTGCCAGCAGACCTAGCGGGGCCATCCCCTACGAGCAGTACTTC.

Only a few counts were recorded for this clonotype. The chain recombines TRBV10-3 with TRBJ2-1, with 10 nucleotides matching TRBD2. The V gene's germline CDR1 is ENHRY and CDR2 SYGVKD. Trimming cost V 4 bases and J 6 bases; bases outside gene matches: 6. This CDR3 has 15 amino acids. This CDR3 is CAISAGSSGGNEQFF. CDR3 coding DNA: TGTGCCATCAGTGCAGGGTCTAGCGGGGGCAATGAGCAGTTCTTC.

V gene TRBV7-9 combines with J gene TRBJ1-3; a weak D match, TRBD1 (5 bases). The germline gives CDR1 SEHNR, CDR2 FQNEAQ (reference sequence). The ends were cut back, 5 bases at V and 1 base at J, with 9 bases in the middle. The CDR3 is 14 amino acids. The CDR3 loop is CASSRQISGNTIYF. CDR3 coding DNA: TGTGCCAGCAGCCGACAGATTTCTGGAAACACCATATATTTT.

This clonotype was found many times. V gene TRBV12-3 or TRBV12-4 combines with J gene TRBJ2-1; D could derive from TRBD1 or TRBD2 (5 bases each). CDR3 size: 15 residues. Trimming took off 7 bases at V and 4 bases at J, with 17 bases between the two ends. The DNA for the CDR3 is TGTGCCAGCACCCCCCCCGGGGCTGAGTACAATGAGCAGTTCTTC. Translation gives CASTPPGAEYNEQFF.